Listed here are 18 T cell receptor beta chains from one sample, sequenced in a study of blood T cell repertoires in COVID-19. Clones were sequenced by immunoSEQ multiplex PCR, and TCRdb holds only the in-frame ones, with some missing. Here the sample spans 60,000 to 80,000 clones, approximately 88% being singletons. Sequences were obtained from peripheral blood. All receptors come from a man between 50 and 59 years old with active COVID-19.

The chain joins TRBV18 to TRBJ1-4; 9 bases match TRBD1. The V and J ends lost 3 bases and 7 bases, in that order; junction bases with no gene match: 3. Germline V gene lookup returns CDR1 KGHSH and CDR2 LQKENI. The CDR3 length is 14 residues. As DNA, the CDR3 is TGTGCCAGCTCACCCGGGACAGGGAGTGAAAAACTGTTTTTT. Its translation: CASSPGTGSEKLFF.

The chain recombines TRBV7-2 with TRBJ2-5; D is ambiguous. Trimming left V 5 bases short and J 2 bases short, with 12 bases between. The CDR3 has 14 residues. Germline CDR1 and CDR2: SGHTA and FQGNSA. CDR3 protein: CASSPSLSQETQYF. CDR3 nucleotides: TGTGCCAGCAGCCCCTCTCTTTCGCAAGAGACCCAGTACTTC.

The rearrangement links TRBV19 to TRBJ1-5, with a tentative D call TRBD1 (6 bases). CDR1 LNHDA and CDR2 SQIVND come from the germline V gene (reference sequence). Trimming stripped 1 base from V and 6 bases from J, with 16 bases between. The CDR3 is 16 amino acids. In DNA form, the CDR3 reads TGTGCCAGTAGTATAGGGGGCAGGGGTTTGGGTCAGCCCCAGCATTTT. The encoded protein is CASSIGGRGLGQPQHF.

The table lists this clone with a count of one. The CDR3 DNA follows: TGCAGCGTTGAAGGAGTTAATGAAAAACTGTTTTTT. It encodes CSVEGVNEKLFF. The chain has TRBV29-1 and TRBJ1-4, with unresolved D. V was trimmed by 1 base and J by 4 bases, leaving 4 bases between them. This CDR3 is 12 amino acids long. In germline, CDR1 is SQVTM, CDR2 ANQGSEA.

The genes are TRBV11-1 and TRBJ2-7; D possibly corresponds to TRBD1 (6 bases). There are 15 residues in the CDR3. Trimming stripped 5 bases from V and 6 bases from J, with 20 bases between. Germline V CDR1 and CDR2: SGHAT, FQDESV (reference sequence). CDR3 DNA sequence: TGTGCCAGCAGCGACCAGGGGCTAGCCGCTCGCGAGCAGTACTTC. This gives the protein CASSDQGLAAREQYF.

The gene calls are TRBV5-1 and TRBJ2-7; the match to TRBD2 covers 11 bases. The CDR3 runs 14 residues. Germline values: CDR1 SGHRS, CDR2 YFSETQ. J was trimmed by 3 bases and V by 4 bases; bases with no gene match: 3. The CDR3 region is CASSATSGNYEQYF. The CDR3 nucleotides read TGCGCCAGCAGCGCGACTAGCGGGAACTACGAGCAGTACTTC. The full variable domain, rest sourced from reference TRBV5-1 and TRBJ2-7, is KAGVTQTPRYLIKTRGQQVTLSCSPISGHRSVSWYQQTPGQGLQFLFEYFSETQRNKGNFPGRFSGRQFSNSRSEMNVSTLELGDSALYLCASSATSGNYEQYFGPGTRLTVT.

The table lists this clone with a count of one. This sequence joins TRBV7-9 and TRBJ2-6; 8 bases are a match to TRBD2. The germline V gene encodes CDR1 SEHNR and CDR2 FQNEAQ (reference sequence). The CDR3 length is 18 residues. V trimming: 7 bases; J trimming: 2 bases; junction bases outside the gene matches: 13. The CDR3 loop is CASTRESGGRTGANVLTF. The CDR3 DNA follows: TGTGCCAGCACCAGAGAAAGCGGGGGCCGCACTGGGGCCAACGTCCTGACTTTC.

This chain connects TRBV15 to TRBJ2-7; 10 nucleotides agree with TRBD1. The V and J ends lost 0 bases and 5 bases, in that order; junction bases with no gene match: 7. The CDR3 spans 16 residues. CDR1 is LNHNV, CDR2 YYDKDF, per germline (reference sequence). CDR3 sequence: CATSRDRGTGAHEQYF. The CDR3 DNA sequence: TGTGCCACCAGCAGAGACCGGGGGACAGGGGCACACGAGCAGTACTTC.

In its sample, this clone was seen once. The chain joins TRBV5-1 to TRBJ1-2; no clear D gene. V was trimmed by 4 bases and J by 4 bases, leaving 17 bases between them. The CDR3 extends over 15 amino acids. Germline CDR1 reads SGHRS; CDR2 reads YFSETQ. The CDR3 nucleotides are TGCGCCAGCAGCCCAAGCCCAGGCGAGGGCTATGGCTACACCTTC. Translating it yields CASSPSPGEGYGYTF.

A single count supports this clone. The V call is TRBV30, the J call TRBJ2-5; D gene ambiguous. Trimming stripped 5 bases from V and 2 bases from J, with 12 bases between. CDR3 size: 13 residues. Germline V CDR1 and CDR2: GTSNPN, SVGIG (reference sequence). The CDR3 loop is CAWATAGQETQYF. In nucleotides, the CDR3 is TGTGCCTGGGCCACGGCCGGGCAAGAGACCCAGTACTTC.

V and J are TRBV5-1 and TRBJ2-2; perhaps TRBD1 as D (5 bases). Trimming pared 1 base from V and 3 bases from J, leaving 7 bases between. Per the germline V gene, CDR1 is SGHRS and CDR2 is YFSETQ. The CDR3 extends over 14 amino acids. The CDR3 DNA follows: TGCGCCAGCAGCTTGCAAGGGGACACCGGGGAGCTGTTTTTT. Protein: CASSLQGDTGELFF.

The rearrangement joins TRBV15 to TRBJ2-1, with D tentatively TRBD2 (5 bases). Per germline, CDR1 LNHNV and CDR2 YYDKDF (reference sequence). CDR3 size: 15 residues. Trimming stripped 4 bases from V and 6 bases from J, with 16 bases between. The CDR3 DNA reads TGTGCCACCAGCAATGGGTTAGCGAATGTCAATGAGCAGTTCTTC. Translating it yields CATSNGLANVNEQFF.

The CDR3 here is CASSHRGDGYTF. The CDR3 nucleotides read TGTGCCAGCAGCCATCGGGGGGATGGCTACACCTTC. This chain uses TRBV3-1 (or the pseudogene TRBV3-2) with TRBJ1-2, with D possibly TRBD1 on 5 matching bases. The CDR3 has 12 amino acids. Trimming removed 3 bases from V and 6 bases from J, with 8 bases in between. The germline CDR1 and CDR2 sequences are LGHDT and YNNKEL (reference sequence).

The rearrangement links TRBV24-1 to TRBJ2-2; D might be TRBD2 (6 bases). The V gene's germline CDR1 is KGHDR and CDR2 SFDVKD. V lost 5 bases and J lost 2, with 8 bases in between. This CDR3 contains 14 residues. The CDR3 bases are TGTGCCACCAGTGCCGCGGGAAACACCGGGGAGCTGTTTTTT. Its translation is CATSAAGNTGELFF.

The CDR3 DNA reads as TGTGCCAGTAGTATGGGGTCTAGCGGGAACAATGAGCAGTTCTTC. This sequence encodes CASSMGSSGNNEQFF. The chain is built from TRBV19 and TRBJ2-1; 9 bases align to TRBD2. Germline CDR1 LNHDA, CDR2 SQIVND (reference sequence). The CDR3 is made up of 15 amino acids. V lost 3 bases to trimming and J lost 5 bases; unmatched junction nucleotides: 5.

The chain joins TRBV7-9 to TRBJ2-7; 10 bases line up with TRBD2. With 5 bases clipped from V and 1 base from J, the junction kept 5 bases outside the gene matches. Germline V CDR1 and CDR2: SEHNR, FQNEAQ (reference sequence). This CDR3 is 15 amino acids long. CDR3 protein: CASSRASGGSYEQYF. Here the CDR3 DNA reads TGTGCCAGCAGCAGGGCTAGCGGGGGTTCCTACGAGCAGTACTTC.

V usage is TRBV19 and J usage is TRBJ1-2; D is ambiguous. Trimming stripped 6 bases from V and 6 bases from J, with 14 bases between. The CDR3 is made up of 13 amino acids. Germline CDR1 and CDR2: LNHDA and SQIVND (reference sequence). CDR3 DNA: TGTGCCAGTAGCCCGGCGGGTTCACATGGCTACACCTTC. Translating gives CASSPAGSHGYTF.

V and J are TRBV5-5 and TRBJ2-7, with 8 bases lining up with TRBD1. V dropped 5 bases and J dropped 1; count of bases not matched to a gene: 5. Germline V CDR1 and CDR2: SGHKS, YYEKEE (reference sequence). The CDR3 sequence is 14 residues long. The CDR3 protein is CASSSGTGSYEQYF. The CDR3 nucleotides are TGTGCCAGCAGTTCCGGGACAGGATCCTACGAGCAGTACTTC.